These 16 T cell receptor beta chains were all obtained from the same sample, sequenced in a study of CD8+CD57+ T cells in acquired aplastic anemia. CD8+CD57+ cell expansion, shown by flow cytometry, had occurred in the patients selected for sequencing. CDR3 and TCR beta VDJ profiling relied on genomic DNA as the template. TCRdb analysed the reads with MiXCR anew, one entry per CDR3 protein. The sample lists 190,000 or so distinct CDR3 sequences, approximately 48% occurring once. Source material: sorted CD4+, CD8+, or CD8+CD57+ T cells (not recorded which) from PBMCs. The source is a human donor with aplastic anemia.

This chain uses TRBV11-1 with TRBJ1-1; 12 nucleotides match TRBD1. This CDR3 comprises 17 residues. In germline, CDR1 is SGHAT, CDR2 FQDESV (reference sequence). V gave up 4 bases and J gave up 0 bases; unmatched junction bases: 6. CDR3 protein: CASSWTGTGGMNTEAFF. The CDR3 coding sequence is TGTGCCAGCAGCTGGACCGGGACAGGGGGCATGAACACTGAAGCTTTCTTT.

The chain has TRBV19 and TRBJ1-3; D gene unclear. Looked up from germline, CDR1 is LNHDA and CDR2 is SQIVND (reference sequence). This CDR3 is built from 12 residues. Trimming stripped 9 bases from V and 2 bases from J, with 8 bases between. CDR3 sequence: CASGAAGNTIYF. The CDR3 coding sequence is TGTGCCAGCGGAGCAGCTGGAAACACCATATATTTT.

This clonotype was recorded a few times. The junction shows a germline mismatch at one end, possibly a read error. V and J are TRBV5-1 and TRBJ2-1; D is unclear. The V gene's germline CDR1 is SGHRS and CDR2 YFSETQ. CDR3 length: 14 amino acids. As DNA, the CDR3 is TGCGTCAGCAGCTTGGCCCCGGAATACAGTGAGCAGTTCTTC. Residues: CVSSLAPEYSEQFF.

As for this clonotype: A much bigger clone sits one base away, suggesting this may be a read error. The CDR3 does not close with the conserved phenylalanine or tryptophan, likely indicating a read error. This chain links TRBV20-1 with TRBJ2-2, with D uncertain. With 3 bases removed from V and 1 base from J, the gap between germline ends came to 6 bases. The CDR3 extends over 13 amino acids. Per germline, CDR1 DFQATT and CDR2 SNEGSKA (reference sequence). CDR3 DNA: TGCAGTGCTAGTGTAGGGAACACCGGGGAGCTGTTTTAT. Protein: CSASVGNTGELFY.

This clonotype came up many times. CDR3: CASSMGSYYEQYF. The CDR3 DNA follows: TGTGCCAGTAGTATGGGCAGCTACTACGAGCAGTACTTC. This chain joins TRBV19 and TRBJ2-7; D not certain. V lost 3 bases and J lost 3, with 9 bases in between. CDR3 size: 13 residues. Germline V gives CDR1 LNHDA, CDR2 SQIVND (reference sequence).

This clonotype was seen at least ten times. The chain recombines TRBV19 with TRBJ2-7; possibly TRBD1 for D (5 bases). This CDR3 region has 14 residues. Germline CDR1 is LNHDA and CDR2 is SQIVND (reference sequence). With 8 bases removed from V and 6 bases from J, the gap between germline ends came to 20 bases. DNA for the CDR3: TGTGCCAGTGCCCCCGGACACCCTCCCCGCGAGCAGTACTTC. Translated, it gives CASAPGHPPREQYF.

V is TRBV7-9 and J is TRBJ1-4, with TRBD1 matching 9 bases. V trimming: 5 bases; J trimming: 8 bases; junction bases outside the gene matches: 6. CDR3 length: 14 amino acids. In germline, CDR1 is SEHNR, CDR2 FQNEAQ (reference sequence). DNA for the CDR3: TGTGCCAGCAGCCGGACAGGGGTTAACGAAAAACTGTTTTTT. This encodes CASSRTGVNEKLFF.

This chain links TRBV10-3 with TRBJ2-1; D is perhaps TRBD2 (5 bases). Germline lookup yields CDR1 ENHRY and CDR2 SYGVKD. V was clipped by 4 bases and J by 5 bases, with 15 bases between them. The CDR3 is 15 residues long. In nucleotides, the CDR3 is TGTGCCATCAGTGGGGGAGAGGTCGGGGACAATGAGCAGTTCTTC. Its translation is CAISGGEVGDNEQFF.

V gene TRBV27 combines with J gene TRBJ2-7, with D perhaps TRBD1 (6 bases). The CDR3 totals 14 residues. Trimming pared 6 bases from V and 0 bases from J, leaving 12 bases between. The V gene's germline CDR1 is MNHEY and CDR2 SMNVEV (reference sequence). This chain's CDR3 is CASRKGVTSYEQYF. CDR3 in DNA: TGTGCCAGCAGGAAGGGGGTAACCTCCTACGAGCAGTACTTC.

DNA for the CDR3: TGTGCCAGTAGGGCGCTAGCGGGGACAGGGAGTACGCAGTATTTT. It encodes CASRALAGTGSTQYF. V gene TRBV19 combines with J gene TRBJ2-3; D could derive from TRBD1 or TRBD2 (9 bases each). The CDR3 has 15 residues. V dropped 6 bases and J dropped 8 bases, with 21 bases sitting between them. Germline assignment: CDR1 LNHDA and CDR2 SQIVND (reference sequence).

This clonotype came up many times. This chain joins TRBV20-1 and TRBJ1-4; the D is unclear. The CDR3 contains 11 residues. With 7 bases removed from V and 7 bases from J, the gap between germline ends came to 10 bases. Looked up from germline, CDR1 is DFQATT and CDR2 is SNEGSKA (reference sequence). The CDR3 nucleotides are TGCAGTGTCGCTTCGGGTGAAAAACTGTTTTTT. This sequence encodes CSVASGEKLFF.

The V gene is TRBV5-5, the J gene TRBJ1-2; 7 nucleotides align to TRBD1. Per germline, CDR1 SGHKS and CDR2 YYEKEE (reference sequence). With 4 bases clipped from V and 8 bases from J, the junction kept 17 bases outside the gene matches. This CDR3 comprises 16 residues. DNA for the CDR3: TGTGCCAGCAGCCTGAACCGGGACAGTGGGAATTGGGGCTACACCTTC. Encoded protein: CASSLNRDSGNWGYTF.

This sequence joins TRBV7-2 and TRBJ1-2, with 12 bases fitting TRBD1. V lost 4 bases and J lost 8; bases outside the gene matches: 5. There are 14 residues in the CDR3. The V gene's germline CDR1 is SGHTA and CDR2 FQGNSA. The CDR3 sequence: CASSSRDRGQGYTF. CDR3 sequence (DNA): TGTGCCAGCAGCTCCCGGGACAGGGGGCAAGGCTACACCTTC.

The J gene is TRBJ1-1, the V gene TRBV20-1; D is possibly TRBD1 (5 bases). The CDR3 runs 13 residues. V gave up 0 bases and J gave up 3 bases, with 8 bases separating them. Germline CDR1 and CDR2: DFQATT and SNEGSKA (reference sequence). The CDR3 region is CSARDGGDTEAFF. CDR3 nucleotides: TGCAGTGCTAGAGATGGGGGGGACACTGAAGCTTTCTTT.

This clonotype was recorded many times. The chain couples TRBV7-2 to TRBJ2-4; D is unclear. The CDR3 runs to 13 residues. Germline CDR1 is SGHTA and CDR2 is FQGNSA. V lost 0 bases to trimming and J lost 5 bases, with 5 bases between them. Here the CDR3 reads CASSLALENIQYF. The CDR3 region has the DNA TGTGCCAGCAGCTTAGCCTTGGAAAACATTCAGTACTTC.

This clonotype was seen ten or more times. The CDR3 bases are TGTGCCAGCAGCTTGGGGGGACTAGCGGGCACCACCACAGATACGCAGTATTTT. Translating it yields CASSLGGLAGTTTDTQYF. This sequence joins TRBV5-4 and TRBJ2-3; 12 bases align to TRBD2. Germline trimming cut 0 bases from V and 2 bases from J; bases unmatched to any gene: 7. The CDR3 length is 18 residues. CDR1 is SGHNT, CDR2 YYREEE, per germline (reference sequence).